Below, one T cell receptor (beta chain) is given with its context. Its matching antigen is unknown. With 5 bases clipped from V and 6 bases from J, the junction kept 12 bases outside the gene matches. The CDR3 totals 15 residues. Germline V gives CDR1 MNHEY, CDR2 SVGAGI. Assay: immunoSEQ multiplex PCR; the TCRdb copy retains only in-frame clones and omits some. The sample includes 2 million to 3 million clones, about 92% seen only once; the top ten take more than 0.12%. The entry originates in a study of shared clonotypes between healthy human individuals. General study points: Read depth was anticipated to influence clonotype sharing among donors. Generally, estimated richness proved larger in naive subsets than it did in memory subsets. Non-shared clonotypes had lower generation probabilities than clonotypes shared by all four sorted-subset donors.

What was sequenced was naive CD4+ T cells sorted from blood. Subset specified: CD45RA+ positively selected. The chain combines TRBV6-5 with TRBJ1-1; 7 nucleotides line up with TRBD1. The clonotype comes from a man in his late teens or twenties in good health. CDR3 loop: CASSPLDRRRAEAFF. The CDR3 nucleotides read TGTGCCAGCAGTCCGCTGGACAGGCGTCGCGCTGAAGCTTTCTTT.